The T cell receptor (beta chain) described here comes from a study of blood T cell repertoires in COVID-19. At the level of the study: Specimens from acute and convalescent COVID-19 originated in the United States, Italy and Spain. T cells, B-cell-depleted T cells, or PBMCs supplied cDNA or gDNA.

Original processing methods: Scientists estimated how many nucleated cells there were by amplifying reference gene primers. Method: immunoSEQ multiplex PCR; TCRdb's copy keeps in-frame clones and lacks some. The V and J calls and clone size were taken over from that table, and D and trimming were inferred from the DNA. The data contain a few hundred thousand clones, around 88% of them singletons. Patients at the Seattle site were enrolled during active infection and followed longitudinally. The CDR3 is 15 amino acids. The V and J ends lost 6 bases and 7 bases, in that order; junction bases with no gene match: 7. The germline gives CDR1 MNHEY, CDR2 SVGAGI.

Sequencing was done on a sample of peripheral blood. This chain joins TRBV6-5 and TRBJ2-1, with 12 bases that match TRBD2. This sequence originates from a woman aged 50 to 60 with COVID-19, enrolled during active disease. CDR3 loop: CASSLGTSGSNEQFF. CDR3 in DNA: TGTGCCAGCAGCCTCGGGACTAGCGGGTCTAATGAGCAGTTCTTC.